The present entry profiles one TCR beta chain with its context. Its antigen is as yet unknown. PCR used 60 Vbeta primers and 13 Jbeta primers. Only in-frame clones appear in the TCRdb table, and some are missing; sequencing was by immunoSEQ multiplex PCR. The table includes over 90,000 clones, over 60% detected once. These data are taken from a study of cytomegalovirus exposure and HLA in healthy donors. Overall study results and limits: Under in vitro conditions, a few CMV-associated chains were confirmed as specific for CMV antigens.

The CDR3 is 13 residues long. The germline V and J ends were trimmed by 4 bases and 1 base, with 8 bases remaining between them. The germline V gene has CDR1 MDHEN and CDR2 SYDVKM. V gene TRBV28 combines with J gene TRBJ2-7; D call uncertain. The receptor was isolated from a male donor in good health and CMV-seropositive. Sequences were obtained from PBMCs. CDR3 in amino acids: CASSSPYSYEQYF. CDR3 in DNA: TGTGCCAGCAGTTCGCCCTATTCCTACGAGCAGTACTTC.